Listed below are T cell receptor beta chains from one sample, sequenced in a study of radiotherapy plus CTLA-4 blockade in lung cancer. Generated by immunoSEQ multiplex PCR, the TCRdb table keeps only in-frame clones and is missing some. The table lists 81,000 or so clones, under 85% of them singletons. The specimen comprised peripheral blood, sampled from a patient treated with radiotherapy plus ipilimumab. These receptors were collected from a human donor with non-small cell lung cancer that progressed on radiotherapy plus ipilimumab. Each CDR3 is given with its conserved first and last residue. A D gene is named only where the DNA matches it firmly. Expanded clones are given a class, and other clones once, few, many or no size at all.

j_call | v_call | clone_size | d_call | cdr3_aa | cdr3_nt
TRBJ2-3 | TRBV5-1 | few | TRBD1 | CASSPGTGPTDTQYF | TGCGCCAGCAGCCCCGGGACAGGGCCAACAGATACGCAGTATTTT
TRBJ1-5 | TRBV6-5 | NA | TRBD1 | CASSGTGNNQPQHF | TGTGCCAGCAGCGGGACAGGGAACAATCAGCCCCAGCATTTT
TRBJ1-5 | TRBV2 | once | NA | CASKTVQGNQPQHF | TGTGCCAGCAAGACCGTGCAGGGCAATCAGCCCCAGCATTTT
TRBJ2-5 | TRBV14 | NA | TRBD2 | CASSLGIAGLQETQYF | TGTGCCAGCAGCCTCGGGATAGCGGGCCTACAAGAGACCCAGTACTTC
TRBJ2-1 | TRBV20-1 | NA | NA | CSASDSHEQFF | TGCAGTGCCTCCGACAGTCATGAGCAGTTCTTC
TRBJ1-2 | TRBV7-8 | NA | NA | CASSSRQTDGYTF | TGTGCCAGCAGCTCTAGACAAACGGACGGCTACACCTTC
TRBJ1-1 | TRBV7-7 | NA | NA | CASSLGFGTEAFF | TGTGCTAGCAGCTTAGGATTTGGGACTGAAGCTTTCTTT
TRBJ1-4 | TRBV19 | NA | NA | CASNPQGSGGEKLFF | TGTGCCAGTAACCCGCAGGGATCCGGGGGTGAAAAACTGTTTTTT
TRBJ1-3 | TRBV19 | NA | NA | CASKQNSGNTIYF | TGTGCCAGTAAACAGAACTCTGGAAACACCATATATTTT
TRBJ1-6 | TRBV7-9 | NA | TRBD1 | CASSSGIGMQGGSPLHF | TGTGCCAGCAGCTCCGGGATAGGGATGCAAGGGGGCTCACCCCTCCACTTT
TRBJ1-4 | TRBV5-1 | NA | TRBD1 | CASSPRGGGEKLFF | TGCGCCAGCAGCCCCAGAGGGGGCGGTGAAAAACTGTTTTTT
TRBJ1-5 | TRBV4-1 | NA | NA | CASSLVGDSNQPQHF | TGCGCCAGCAGCCTTGTAGGGGATAGCAATCAGCCCCAGCATTTT
TRBJ2-7 | TRBV15 | NA | NA | CATSRSTGPAYEQYF | TGTGCCACCAGCAGATCGACAGGACCCGCCTACGAGCAGTACTTC
TRBJ2-2 | TRBV18 | NA | NA | CASSPDTNTGELFF | TGTGCCAGCTCACCTGACACCAACACCGGGGAGCTGTTTTTT
TRBJ2-2 | TRBV4-1 | NA | NA | CASSQDVGANTGELFF | TGCGCCAGCAGCCAAGATGTGGGGGCGAACACCGGGGAGCTGTTTTTT
TRBJ1-2 | TRBV7-2 | NA | NA | CASSPPPGNHGYTF | TGTGCCAGCAGCCCCCCGCCGGGGAACCATGGCTACACCTTC
TRBJ2-1 | TRBV18 | NA | TRBD2 | CASSPGLAGSVEQFF | TGTGCCAGCTCACCGGGACTAGCGGGATCCGTTGAGCAGTTCTTC
TRBJ1-2 | TRBV29-1 | NA | TRBD1 | CSVPPTGTGGSNYYGYTF | TGCAGCGTTCCCCCAACCGGGACAGGGGGCTCTAACTACTATGGCTACACCTTC
TRBJ2-1 | TRBV9 | NA | TRBD2 | CASSVGGRASRDEQFF | TGTGCCAGCAGCGTAGGCGGGAGGGCCTCTCGCGATGAGCAGTTCTTC
TRBJ2-7 | TRBV15 | few | NA | CATSGGYYEQYF | TGTGCCACCTCAGGGGGGTACTACGAGCAGTACTTC
TRBJ1-6 | TRBV5-5 | NA | NA | CASSSRSGSYNSPLHF | TGTGCCAGCAGCTCGAGATCGGGGTCCTATAATTCACCCCTCCACTTT
TRBJ2-6 | TRBV7-3 | once | NA | CASSLGLTGSGANVLTF | TGTGCCAGCAGCTTAGGGTTGACAGGCTCTGGGGCCAACGTCCTGACTTTC
TRBJ2-1 | TRBV19 | NA | TRBD2 | CASSPQAGVGEQFF | TGTGCCAGTAGCCCCCAAGCGGGAGTAGGTGAGCAGTTCTTC
TRBJ2-3 | TRBV6-6 | NA | TRBD1 | CASSDPPGQGLDTQYF | TGTGCCAGCAGCGACCCACCGGGACAGGGTCTAGATACGCAGTATTTT
TRBJ2-1 | TRBV7-9 | NA | NA | CASSLGLVGEQFF | TGTGCCAGCAGCTTAGGACTAGTCGGTGAGCAGTTCTTC
TRBJ1-5 | TRBV28 | NA | TRBD1 | CASRTGGSNQPQHF | TGTGCCAGCAGGACAGGGGGTAGCAATCAGCCCCAGCATTTT
TRBJ2-5 | TRBV6-5 | NA | NA | CASMPGHGQTQYF | TGTGCCAGCATGCCAGGTCATGGGCAGACCCAGTACTTC
TRBJ2-7 | TRBV9 | NA | TRBD1 | CASSVDPGTGGYEQYF | TGTGCCAGCAGCGTAGATCCCGGGACAGGCGGATACGAGCAGTACTTC